The 5 T cell receptor beta chains given below trace back to one sample, sequenced in a study of CD8+CD57+ T cells in acquired aplastic anemia. Previously, flow cytometry had revealed CD8+CD57+ cell expansion in the patients chosen for sequencing. The study profiled TCR beta VDJ and CDR3 using genomic DNA as template. TCRdb called the reads again in MiXCR, with one record for every CDR3 protein. The data show over 150,000 distinct CDR3 sequences, more than 45% seen once. Input material: sorted CD4+, CD8+, or CD8+CD57+ T cells (not recorded which) from PBMCs. These receptors were collected from a human donor with aplastic anemia.

Ten or more counts support this clonotype. The V call is TRBV7-3, the J call TRBJ1-1; no clear D. CDR3 size: 15 residues. Trimming shortened V by 0 bases and J by 2 bases, and 10 bases separated the two germline ends. The germline V gene encodes CDR1 SGHTA and CDR2 FQGTGA. The CDR3 sequence is CASSLTPTTNTEAFF. In DNA form, the CDR3 reads TGTGCCAGCAGCTTAACACCGACAACTAACACTGAAGCTTTCTTT. The whole variable domain, remainder taken from reference TRBV7-3 and TRBJ1-1, is GAGVSQTPSNKVTEKGKYVELRCDPISGHTALYWYRQSLGQGPEFLIYFQGTGAADDSGLPNDRFFAVRPEGSVSTLKIQRTERGDSAVYLCASSLTPTTNTEAFFGQGTRLTVV.

The chain uses TRBV7-2 and TRBJ2-7; a weak D match, TRBD1 (6 bases). Trimming left V 0 bases short and J 2 bases short, with 8 bases between. The CDR3 sequence is 14 residues long. Per germline, CDR1 SGHTA and CDR2 FQGNSA. The CDR3 protein is CASSLAQGPYEQYF. CDR3 nucleotide sequence: TGTGCCAGCAGCTTAGCCCAGGGGCCCTACGAGCAGTACTTC.

At least ten counts were recorded for this clonotype. The CDR3 loop is CASSGPAPVEQYF. CDR3 coding DNA: TGTGCCAGCAGCGGTCCTGCCCCCGTCGAGCAGTACTTC. V gene TRBV12-3 or TRBV12-4 combines with J gene TRBJ2-7; unclear D gene. V lost 6 bases, J lost 6 bases, and 15 bases lay in between. The CDR3 runs to 13 residues.

This clonotype has at least ten counts. The CDR3 reads CASRPLDLETGELFF. CDR3 DNA sequence: TGTGCCAGCAGACCACTCGATTTGGAGACCGGGGAGCTGTTTTTT. This chain joins TRBV12-3 or TRBV12-4 and TRBJ2-2; D is ambiguous. The V end was cut by 6 bases, the J end by 5 bases, with 16 bases between. The CDR3 length is 15 residues.

Here the CDR3 reads CSVQAGTGVIDTQYF. The CDR3 bases are TGCAGTGTTCAGGCAGGGACAGGGGTTATAGATACGCAGTATTTT. The V and J genes are TRBV20-1 and TRBJ2-3, with 10 bases fitting TRBD1. From germline, CDR1 is DFQATT and CDR2 SNEGSKA (reference sequence). After removal of 7 bases from V and 5 bases from J, the junction contained 12 bases not matched to a gene. This CDR3 is 15 amino acids long.